The clone carrying this T cell receptor beta chain was recorded at least ten times. The antigen is undetermined. The sample is drawn from a study of regulatory T cells in long-lasting Graves disease. Across the study: It was over 5 years of antithyroid drugs, with positive TSH receptor antibodies, that meant persistent Graves' disease.

Overall study findings and caveats: Patients with persistent disease shared over 2,500 public clonotypes, outpacing the 966 shared by new patients. It was in persistent disease that TRBV28, TRBJ1-2 and TRBJ2-5 were favored.

Sequencing libraries for TCR beta were prepared with iRepertoire HTBI primers and Arm-PCR of CDR3 regions. TCRdb processed the multiplex PCR reads anew with MiXCR; each CDR3 protein has one entry. The table shows about half a million distinct CDR3 sequences, with about 20% occurring only once. Time point here: persistent/refractory GD, antithyroid drugs over 5 years with positive TRAb. From PBMCs, RNA was extracted and then used to make the TCR library. The CDR3 contains 14 residues. V gave up 3 bases and J gave up 4 bases, with 10 bases separating them. Germline values: CDR1 MNHNS, CDR2 SASEGT. The receptor was isolated from a female donor with Graves disease. The V call is TRBV6-1, the J call TRBJ1-5; no definite D call. This specimen was peripheral blood mononuclear cells (PBMCs), taken when the disease was refractory, from a patient treated with antithyroid drugs. The CDR3 reads CASSEIFTNQPQHF. DNA for the CDR3: TGTGCCAGCAGTGAGATATTCACTAATCAGCCCCAGCATTTT.